This T cell receptor beta chain was recorded in a study of blood T cells in healthy people across ages (dated by TCRdb to between 2014 and 2016). The study in broad terms: In model experiments, template switching captured about one uniquely barcoded TCR beta cDNA molecule for every two T cells. Four age groups were formed from the donors: young (average approximately 15 years), middle-aged (around 41), aged (62) and long-lived (around 80). Age-related changes in TCR beta repertoire diversity were measured in the study by deep sequencing normalized with unique cDNA molecular identifiers. To avoid experimental bias, donors of different ages were distributed randomly across sequencing lanes. For two donors (one aged 18 to 30 and one aged 80 or older), the study analyzed two additional independent replicas of 1 million unique cDNA reads from the same blood draw. General findings and caveats noted by the study authors: Compared with the aged group, more naive CD4+ T cells, fewer expanded clones and increased TCR diversity were shown by the long-lived group, suggesting age selection. Total diversity estimates from one million sequenced T cells were considered lower bounds and underestimates. Because profiling used bulk unsorted PBMCs, naive and antigen-experienced compartments could not be compared conclusively. Observed TCR beta diversity per million T cells fell roughly linearly with age, and a significant reduction was already apparent by age around 39. Donor CMV infection status was unknown, potentially confounding age-related changes in expanded clonotypes. There was a strong correlation between observed TCR beta diversity and the percentage of naive T cells measured by flow cytometry.

Library generation was performed with 5' RACE. Sequencing was performed on an Illumina HiSeq 2500. A second PCR of roughly 7 to 11 cycles was performed with a sample-barcoded 5' primer and a J-beta primer mix. A unique molecular identifier was introduced onto each TCR beta cDNA molecule by a template-switch 5' adaptor carrying 12 random nucleotides. At least 2.5 million CDR3-containing paired-end reads were obtained from each sample. First-strand cDNA was synthesized from all RNA with the Mint cDNA synthesis kit, primed by a TRBC-specific oligonucleotide. After uracil-DNA glycosylase treatment, a first 18-cycle PCR used universal primers M1SS and BC2_uni_R on all cDNA. In the paper's pipeline: For normalization, 1 million high-quality reads, each with a distinct molecular identifier, were randomly selected from each sample. Instead of being binned into consensus sequences, reads that shared molecular identifiers were thrown out. MiTCR, run with a Q25 quality threshold and the strictest error-elimination algorithm, handled CDR3 identification, clonotype clustering and error correction. Lower-bound total TCR beta diversity was estimated with a nonparametric unseen species model using Euler transformation. The public reads were quality trimmed at Q25 with fastp and then assembled into clones with MiXCR by TCRdb, keeping productive beta chains. Identical CDR3 proteins give one entry, which carries the most common genes and DNA. Clone size and V and J calls follow TCRdb, not the original study. In all, the sample holds approximately 1,000,000 distinct CDR3 sequences, and more than 30% of those were seen once. The ten top clones hold about an eighth of the sample.

The germline V gene gives CDR1 as ENHRY and CDR2 as SYGVKD. The V end loses 7 bases and the J end loses 3 bases, and a stretch of 12 bases separates them. The CDR3 runs 13 amino acids, cysteine and phenylalanine included. Just CDR3 DNA is preserved here, 39 bases in frame from base 1. This clonotype was seen a few times. The antigen it recognizes is unknown. The sample holds no much larger clone one base away, and base qualities are not on file. The donors were a few dozen Caucasian individuals from Russia, aged roughly 6 to 100 years, who were systemically healthy. Each donor gave 8 to 10 milliliters of peripheral blood, collected into EDTA-treated Vacutainer tubes. Ficoll-Paque density-gradient centrifugation was used to isolate PBMCs, with at least 6 million obtained per sample. Trizol reagent was used to extract total RNA from PBMCs, with at least 5.5 micrograms per sample. The percentages of naive CD45RAhigh/CD27high T cells were determined by flow cytometry on a PBMC aliquot from every donor.

This clonotype originated in a young man in good health. The rearrangement joined TRBV10-3 to TRBJ1-2, with a tentative D gene TRBD1 over 6 matching bases. The sample comprised blood. The DNA sequence is TGTGCCATCACCTCTGAGGGGGACTATGGCTACACCTTC. Its coded protein is CAITSEGDYGYTF.